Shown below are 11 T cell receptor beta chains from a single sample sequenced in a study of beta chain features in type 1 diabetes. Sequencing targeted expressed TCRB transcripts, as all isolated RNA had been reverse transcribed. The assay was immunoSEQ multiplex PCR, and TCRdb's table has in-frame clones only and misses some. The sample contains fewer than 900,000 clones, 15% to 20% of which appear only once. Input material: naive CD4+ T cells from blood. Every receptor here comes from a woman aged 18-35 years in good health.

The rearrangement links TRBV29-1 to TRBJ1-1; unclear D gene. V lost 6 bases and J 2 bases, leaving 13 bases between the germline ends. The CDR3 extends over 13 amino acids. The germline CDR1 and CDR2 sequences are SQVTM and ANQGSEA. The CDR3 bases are TGCAGCGTACTGGACGAGTTAAACACTGAAGCTTTCTTT. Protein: CSVLDELNTEAFF.

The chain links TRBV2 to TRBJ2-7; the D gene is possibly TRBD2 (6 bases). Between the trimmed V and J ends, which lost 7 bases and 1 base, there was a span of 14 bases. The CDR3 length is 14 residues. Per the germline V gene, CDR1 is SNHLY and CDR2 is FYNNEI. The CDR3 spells CASTGTYLSYEQYF. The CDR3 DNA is TGTGCCAGCACCGGGACTTACCTATCCTACGAGCAGTACTTC. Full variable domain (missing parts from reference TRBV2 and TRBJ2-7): EPEVTQTPSHQVTQMGQEVILRCVPISNHLYFYWYRQILGQKVEFLVSFYNNEISEKSEIFDDQFSVERPDGSNFTLKIRSTKLEDSAMYFCASTGTYLSYEQYFGPGTRLTVT.

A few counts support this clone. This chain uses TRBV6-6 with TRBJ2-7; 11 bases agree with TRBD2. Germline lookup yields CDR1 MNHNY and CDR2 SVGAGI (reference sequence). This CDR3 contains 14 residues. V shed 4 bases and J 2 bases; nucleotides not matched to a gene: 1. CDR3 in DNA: TGTGCCAGCAGTTCGACTAGCGGGACCTACGAGCAGTACTTC. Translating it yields CASSSTSGTYEQYF.

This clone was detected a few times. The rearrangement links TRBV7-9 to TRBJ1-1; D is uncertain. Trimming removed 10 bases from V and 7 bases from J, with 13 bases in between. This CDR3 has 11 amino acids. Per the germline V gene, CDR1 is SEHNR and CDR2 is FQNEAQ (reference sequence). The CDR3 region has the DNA TGTGCCATAGATCCCCAGCTTGAAGCTTTCTTT. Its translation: CAIDPQLEAFF.

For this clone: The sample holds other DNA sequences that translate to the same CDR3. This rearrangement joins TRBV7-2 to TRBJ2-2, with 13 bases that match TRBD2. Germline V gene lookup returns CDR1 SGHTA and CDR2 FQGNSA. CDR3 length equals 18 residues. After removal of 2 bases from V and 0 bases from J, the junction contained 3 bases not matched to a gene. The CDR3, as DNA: TGTGCCAGCAGCTTAAGACTAGCGGGAGGAACGAACACCGGGGAGCTGTTTTTT. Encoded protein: CASSLRLAGGTNTGELFF.

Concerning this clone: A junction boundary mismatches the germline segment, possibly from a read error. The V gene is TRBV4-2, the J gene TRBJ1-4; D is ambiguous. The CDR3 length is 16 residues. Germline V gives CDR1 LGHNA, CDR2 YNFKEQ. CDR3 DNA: TGTGCCAGCACCCAAAGGGCCGGTCTCGGTAATGAAAAACTGTTTTTT. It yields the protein CASTQRAGLGNEKLFF.

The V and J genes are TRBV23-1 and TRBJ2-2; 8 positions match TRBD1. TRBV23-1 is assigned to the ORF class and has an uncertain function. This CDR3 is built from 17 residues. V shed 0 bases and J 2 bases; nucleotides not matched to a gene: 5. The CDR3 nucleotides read TGCGCCAGCAGTCAATCCGGACAGGGCTTAAACACCGGGGAGCTGTTTTTT. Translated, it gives CASSQSGQGLNTGELFF.

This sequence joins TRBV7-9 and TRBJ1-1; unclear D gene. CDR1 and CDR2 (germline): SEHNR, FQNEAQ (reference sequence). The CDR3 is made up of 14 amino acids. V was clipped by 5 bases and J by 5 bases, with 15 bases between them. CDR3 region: CASSPLESRTEAFF. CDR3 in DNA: TGTGCCAGCAGCCCTCTCGAATCGAGGACTGAAGCTTTCTTT.

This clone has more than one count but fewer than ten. The CDR3 sequence: CASSSDIANEKLFF. The CDR3 bases are TGTGCCAGCAGCAGCGATATAGCTAATGAAAAACTGTTTTTT. The chain uses TRBV7-9 and TRBJ1-4, with unresolved D. This CDR3 is 14 amino acids long. Germline CDR1 reads SEHNR; CDR2 reads FQNEAQ (reference sequence). With 5 bases removed from V and 3 bases from J, the gap between germline ends came to 10 bases.

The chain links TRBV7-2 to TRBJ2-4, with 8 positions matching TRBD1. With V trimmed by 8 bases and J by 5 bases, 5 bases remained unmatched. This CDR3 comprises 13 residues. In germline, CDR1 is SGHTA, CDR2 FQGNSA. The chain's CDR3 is CASLDRAQNIQYF. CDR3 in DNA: TGTGCCAGCCTGGACAGGGCGCAAAACATTCAGTACTTC.

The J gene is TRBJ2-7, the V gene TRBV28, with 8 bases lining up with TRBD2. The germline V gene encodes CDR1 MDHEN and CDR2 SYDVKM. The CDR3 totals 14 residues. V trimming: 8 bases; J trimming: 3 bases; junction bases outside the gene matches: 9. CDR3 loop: CASGNSGRGYEQYF. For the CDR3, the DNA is TGTGCCAGCGGAAACAGCGGGAGAGGCTACGAGCAGTACTTC.